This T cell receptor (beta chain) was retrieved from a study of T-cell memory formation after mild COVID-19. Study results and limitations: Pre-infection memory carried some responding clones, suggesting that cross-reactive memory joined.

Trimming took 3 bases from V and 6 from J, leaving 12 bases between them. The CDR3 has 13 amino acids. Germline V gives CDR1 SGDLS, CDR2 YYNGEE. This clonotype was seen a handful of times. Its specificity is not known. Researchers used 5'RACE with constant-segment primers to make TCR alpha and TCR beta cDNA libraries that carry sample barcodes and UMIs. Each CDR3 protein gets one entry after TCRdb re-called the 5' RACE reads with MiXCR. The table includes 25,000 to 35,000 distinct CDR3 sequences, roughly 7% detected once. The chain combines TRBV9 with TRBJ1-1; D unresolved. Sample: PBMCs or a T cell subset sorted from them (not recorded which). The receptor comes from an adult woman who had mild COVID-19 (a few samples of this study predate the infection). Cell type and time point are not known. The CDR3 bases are TGTGCCAGCAGCGGCGGGCGGCTCCCTGAAGCTTTCTTT. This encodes CASSGGRLPEAFF.